This T cell receptor beta chain came from a study of breast tumors, draining lymph nodes, adjacent tissues. TCRdb reprocessed the multiplex PCR reads with MiXCR, giving one entry per CDR3 protein. The sample consists of a few hundred thousand distinct CDR3 sequences, 30% to 35% of them appearing once. The germline CDR1 and CDR2 sequences are SGDLS and YYNGEE. CDR3 length equals 17 residues. The ends lost 0 bases at V and 1 base at J; junction bases unmatched: 5. Samples came from axillary lymph nodes draining the breast cancer. The receptor comes from a female donor with breast cancer. Some clones in this sample may be carry-over from other donors' samples. V and J are TRBV9 and TRBJ1-4; 8 bases match TRBD1. Material for sequencing was axillary lymph node tissue. DNA for the CDR3: TGTGCCAGCAGCGTAGGACAGGGGAGTGGAACTAATGAAAAACTGTTTTTT. Protein product: CASSVGQGSGTNEKLFF.